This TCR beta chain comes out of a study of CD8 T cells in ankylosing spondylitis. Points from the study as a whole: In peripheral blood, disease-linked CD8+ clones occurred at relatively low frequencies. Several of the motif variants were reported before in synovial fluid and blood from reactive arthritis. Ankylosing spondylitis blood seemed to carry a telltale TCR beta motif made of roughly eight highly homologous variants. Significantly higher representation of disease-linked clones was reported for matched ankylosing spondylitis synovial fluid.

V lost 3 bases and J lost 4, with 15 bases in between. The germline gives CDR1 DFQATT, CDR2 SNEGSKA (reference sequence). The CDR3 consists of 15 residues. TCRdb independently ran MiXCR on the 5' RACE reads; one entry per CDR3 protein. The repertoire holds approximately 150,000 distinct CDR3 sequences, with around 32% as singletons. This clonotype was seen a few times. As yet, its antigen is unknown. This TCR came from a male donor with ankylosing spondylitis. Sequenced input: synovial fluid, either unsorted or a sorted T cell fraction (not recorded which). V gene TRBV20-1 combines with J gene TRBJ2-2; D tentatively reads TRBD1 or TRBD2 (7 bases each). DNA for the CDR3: TGCAGTGCTAGGGGGAGGGGGCTTGGCACCGGGGAGCTGTTTTTT. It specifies CSARGRGLGTGELFF.